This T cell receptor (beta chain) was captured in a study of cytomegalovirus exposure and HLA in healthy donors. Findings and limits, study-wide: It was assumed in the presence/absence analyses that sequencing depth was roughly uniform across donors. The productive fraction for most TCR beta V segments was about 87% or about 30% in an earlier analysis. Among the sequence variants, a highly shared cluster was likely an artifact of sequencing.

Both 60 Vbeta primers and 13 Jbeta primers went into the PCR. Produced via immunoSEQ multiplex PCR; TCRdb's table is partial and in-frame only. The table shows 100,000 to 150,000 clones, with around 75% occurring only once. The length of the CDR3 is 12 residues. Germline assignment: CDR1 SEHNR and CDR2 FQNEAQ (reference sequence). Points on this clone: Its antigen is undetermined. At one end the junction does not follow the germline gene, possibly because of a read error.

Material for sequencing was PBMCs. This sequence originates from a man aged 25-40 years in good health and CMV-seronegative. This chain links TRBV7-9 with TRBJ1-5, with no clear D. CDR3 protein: CASNLESQPQHF. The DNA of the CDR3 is TGTGCCAGCAACTTAGAATCACAGCCCCAGCATTTT.